The clone carrying this TCR beta chain came up many times. Its antigen is currently unknown. TCRdb itself ran the reads through MiXCR, one entry per CDR3 protein. The data hold 200,000 to 250,000 distinct CDR3 sequences, with approximately 7% observed a single time. CDR3 size: 15 residues. Germline lookup yields CDR1 SGHTA and CDR2 FQGTGA. V lost 3 bases, J lost 6 bases, and 4 bases stayed unmatched. This entry is derived from a study of T cell repertoires in cytomegalovirus infection. Whole-study context: Indications came from public TCR beta signatures; they pointed to CMV infection and to a matching HLA type.

Study-wide findings and caveats: Ex vivo responses were dominated by HLA-C-restricted CMV-specific TCR beta clonotypes. Individuals carrying CMV plus the relevant HLA were identified by cumulative frequency of public TCR beta families.

The sample consisted of PBMCs. The TCR was taken from a human donor in good health (CMV status not recorded). Some clones in this sample may be carry-over from other donors' samples. This chain joins TRBV7-3 and TRBJ2-1; 11 bases are a match to TRBD2. The CDR3 sequence is CASSFTSGGFNEQFF. DNA for the CDR3: TGTGCCAGCAGCTTTACTAGCGGGGGTTTCAATGAGCAGTTCTTC. The full variable domain, in which reference TRBV7-3 and TRBJ2-1 provide the parts outside the CDR3, is GAGVSQTPSNKVTEKGKYVELRCDPISGHTALYWYRQSLGQGPEFLIYFQGTGAADDSGLPNDRFFAVRPEGSVSTLKIQRTERGDSAVYLCASSFTSGGFNEQFFGPGTRLTVL.